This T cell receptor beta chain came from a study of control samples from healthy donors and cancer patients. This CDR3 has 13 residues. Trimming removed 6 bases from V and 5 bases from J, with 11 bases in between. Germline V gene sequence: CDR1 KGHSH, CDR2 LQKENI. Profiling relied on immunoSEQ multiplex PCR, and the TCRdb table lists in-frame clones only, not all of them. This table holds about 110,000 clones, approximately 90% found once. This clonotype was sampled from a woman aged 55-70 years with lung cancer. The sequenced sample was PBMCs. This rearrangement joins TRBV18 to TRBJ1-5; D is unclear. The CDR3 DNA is TGTGCCAGCTCTGAGACAACGGATCAGCCCCAGCATTTT. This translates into CASSETTDQPQHF.